This entry features one T cell receptor (beta chain) sequence. This sample is part of a study of blood T cell repertoires in COVID-19. Study-level information: Sites in the United States, Italy and Spain provided acute and convalescent COVID-19 samples. Sources were T cells, B-cell-depleted T cells, or PBMCs; the material itself was cDNA or gDNA.

Per the study methods: Amplification with reference gene primers provided the estimates of nucleated cell counts. Clones were sequenced by immunoSEQ multiplex PCR, and TCRdb holds only the in-frame ones, with some missing. That table gives V, J and clone size, and the DNA gave D and trimming. In the table there are over 55,000 clones, around 87% of which are singletons. CDR3 length: 17 residues. Germline CDR1 and CDR2: LGHNA and YSLEER. The trim removed 0 bases at V and 2 bases at J, leaving 10 bases unmatched. The sequencing input was peripheral blood. This sequence originates from a man aged 50-59 years with active COVID-19. The rearrangement uses TRBV4-3 and TRBJ2-7; 7 nucleotides match TRBD2. The CDR3 is CASSQDLLAGATYEQYF. The CDR3 DNA sequence: TGCGCCAGCAGCCAAGATCTATTAGCGGGCGCAACCTACGAGCAGTACTTC.